This T cell receptor (beta chain) was found in a study of sequential checkpoint blockade in melanoma. About the study: Arm A got nivolumab then ipilimumab; arm B the reverse, 1:1.

Here immunoSEQ multiplex PCR was the method, and the copy in TCRdb shows in-frame clones only, minus some. The sample has more than 20,000 clones, almost 85% seen once. The CDR3 extends over 15 amino acids. Trimming removed 3 bases at V and 1 base at J, with 12 bases between. Germline V gives CDR1 SGHVS, CDR2 FQNEAQ. Treatment indicated: randomized to nivolumab then ipilimumab (arm A) or the reverse (arm B). PBMC sorting kept live CD3+CD8+ cells without CD19 or CD56. This clone is a singleton in its sample. The chain carries TRBV7-8 and TRBJ1-1, with unresolved D. This receptor was taken from a human donor with melanoma. This sample comprised CD8+ T cells sorted from blood (inferred from file names), obtained from a patient given nivolumab and ipilimumab in sequence. The CDR3 here is CASSFGTRRNTEAFF. The CDR3, as DNA: TGTGCCAGCAGCTTTGGCACCCGGAGGAACACTGAAGCTTTCTTT. Using reference TRBV7-8 and TRBJ1-1 for the parts outside the CDR3, the full variable domain is GAGVSQSPRYKVAKRGQDVALRCDPISGHVSLFWYQQALGQGPEFLTYFQNEAQLDKSGLPSDRFFAERPEGSVSTLKIQRTQQEDSAVYLCASSFGTRRNTEAFFGQGTRLTVV.